This T cell receptor beta chain emerged from a study of somatic mutations in cytotoxic T cells in rheumatoid arthritis. Overall study context: Collection of patient blood (approximately 29 ml EDTA) took place right after diagnosis, before any treatment. Study-wide results and limits: CD8+ T-cell clonality did not differ significantly between rheumatoid arthritis patients and age-matched healthy controls.

Some clones are missing from TCRdb's copy, which holds only in-frame ones; the method was immunoSEQ multiplex PCR. This table has more than 7,000 clones, 60% to 80% appearing once. With 3 bases removed from V and 0 bases from J, the gap between germline ends came to 9 bases. Germline CDR1 is LNHDA and CDR2 is SQIVND (reference sequence). The CDR3 covers 15 residues. Regarding this clone: Its antigen is undetermined.

The sample comprised CD8+ T cells sorted from blood. The V gene is TRBV19, the J gene TRBJ2-4; D tentatively fits TRBD1 or TRBD2 (5 bases each). The sequence was collected from an adult with rheumatoid arthritis. The CDR3: CASSIGALAKNIQYF. The CDR3 DNA follows: TGTGCCAGTAGTATCGGGGCCCTAGCCAAAAACATTCAGTACTTC.